This TCR beta chain was obtained from a study of control samples from healthy donors and cancer patients. The ends were cut back, 2 bases at V and 8 bases at J, with 9 bases in the middle. The CDR3 extends over 12 amino acids. Germline assignment: CDR1 MNHEY and CDR2 SVGAGI. The repertoire was sequenced with immunoSEQ multiplex PCR; TCRdb's copy has only in-frame clones and lacks some. The sample consists of some 150,000 clones, about nine tenths of them appearing once. The sequence was collected from a woman aged 25 to 39 in good health. V and J are TRBV6-5 and TRBJ1-1; no clear D. Material for sequencing was blood. CDR3 amino acids: CASSYEGREAFF. CDR3 nucleotide sequence: TGTGCCAGCAGTTACGAGGGCAGGGAAGCTTTCTTT.